This record looks at one T cell receptor beta chain sequence and its context. The antigen remains unidentified. Normal lung was taken at the farthest possible site, at least 3 cm from tumour. Trimming cost V 1 base and J 5 bases, with 8 bases left between them. This CDR3 has 13 residues. In germline, CDR1 is SGHAT, CDR2 FQDESV (reference sequence). The data belong to a study of immune cell composition in non-small cell lung cancer. Across the study: Histologic subtype was mainly adenocarcinoma or squamous cell carcinoma.

The assay was immunoSEQ multiplex PCR, and TCRdb's table has in-frame clones only and misses some. The table has some 10,000 clones, roughly 80% seen once. Overall study findings and caveats: Roughly 80% of squamous and under 35% of adenocarcinoma cases had tumour-associated clones >0.5%. Adenocarcinomas with higher top tumour-associated clone frequency had more reactive TILs.

The sequencing input was non-adjacent lung tissue. This sequence originates from a human donor with non-small cell lung cancer. V usage is TRBV11-1 and J usage is TRBJ1-1, with TRBD1 as a possible D gene (5 bases). DNA of the CDR3: TGTGCCAGCAGCTTAGGATGGGGGACTGAAGCTTTCTTT. It yields the protein CASSLGWGTEAFF.